Only one count was recorded for the clone carrying this TCR beta chain. Its target is not known. The data are from a study of Ad26.COV2.S vaccination and SARS-CoV-2 variants. Study context: Ad26.COV2.S shots went into the muscle once or twice, 56 days apart.

Treatment described: 15 to 20 received Ad26.COV2.S at low or high dose, single or two shots; 5 received placebo; per-sample allocation not given. The samples were gathered on day 63 after the first injection of vaccine or placebo. Assay used: immunoSEQ multiplex PCR; TCRdb lists only in-frame clones, some missing. The sample records about 350,000 clones, 85% being singletons. Regarding the study as a whole: Across vaccine and placebo recipients, the breadth of non-spike TCRs was similar.

V lost 1 base, J lost 6 bases, and 4 bases stayed unmatched. CDR1 and CDR2 (germline): LGHDT, YNNKEL (reference sequence). The CDR3 runs to 16 residues. The origin of this receptor is a person between 18 and 65 years old who received the Ad26.COV2.S COVID-19 vaccine or a placebo. This chain connects TRBV3-1 (or the pseudogene TRBV3-2) to TRBJ1-6, with TRBD1 matching over 9 bases. Source: peripheral blood, taken in a trial of Ad26.COV2.S vaccine versus placebo. CDR3 sequence reads: CASSQGPGQGNSPLHF. CDR3 DNA: TGTGCCAGCAGCCAAGGTCCGGGACAGGGTAATTCACCCCTCCACTTT.